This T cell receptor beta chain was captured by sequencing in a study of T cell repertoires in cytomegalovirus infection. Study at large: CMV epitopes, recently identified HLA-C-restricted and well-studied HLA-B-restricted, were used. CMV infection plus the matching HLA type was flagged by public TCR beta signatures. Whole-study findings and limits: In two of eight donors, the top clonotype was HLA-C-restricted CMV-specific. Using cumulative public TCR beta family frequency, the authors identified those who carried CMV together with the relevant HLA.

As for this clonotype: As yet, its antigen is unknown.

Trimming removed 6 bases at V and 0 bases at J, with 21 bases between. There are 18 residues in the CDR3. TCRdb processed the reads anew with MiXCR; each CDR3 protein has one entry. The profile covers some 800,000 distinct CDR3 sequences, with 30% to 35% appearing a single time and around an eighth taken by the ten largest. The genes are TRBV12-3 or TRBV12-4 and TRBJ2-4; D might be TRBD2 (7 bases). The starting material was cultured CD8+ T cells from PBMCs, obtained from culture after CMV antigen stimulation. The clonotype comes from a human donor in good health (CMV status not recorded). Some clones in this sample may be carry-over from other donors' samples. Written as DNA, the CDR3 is TGTGCCAGCAGGGGTGAGGGGGGGACCGGGGTAGCCAAAAACATTCAGTACTTC. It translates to CASRGEGGTGVAKNIQYF.